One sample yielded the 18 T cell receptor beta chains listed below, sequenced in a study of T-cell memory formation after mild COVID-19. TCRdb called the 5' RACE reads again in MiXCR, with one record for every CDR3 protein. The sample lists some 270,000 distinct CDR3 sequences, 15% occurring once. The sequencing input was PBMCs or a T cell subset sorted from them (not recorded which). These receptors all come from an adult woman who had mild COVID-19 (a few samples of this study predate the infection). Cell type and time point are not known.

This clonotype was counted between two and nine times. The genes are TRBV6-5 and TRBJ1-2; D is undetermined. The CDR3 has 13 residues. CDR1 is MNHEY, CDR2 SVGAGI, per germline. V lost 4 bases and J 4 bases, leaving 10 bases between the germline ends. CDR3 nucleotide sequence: TGTGCCAGCAGTTCCGACTCAATCTATGGCTACACCTTC. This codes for CASSSDSIYGYTF.

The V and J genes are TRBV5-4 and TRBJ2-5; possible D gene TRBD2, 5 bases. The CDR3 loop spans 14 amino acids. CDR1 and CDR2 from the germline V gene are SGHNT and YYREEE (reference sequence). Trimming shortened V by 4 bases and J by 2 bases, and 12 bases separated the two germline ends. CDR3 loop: CASSVEGPQETQYF. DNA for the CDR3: TGTGCCAGCAGCGTCGAGGGCCCACAAGAGACCCAGTACTTC. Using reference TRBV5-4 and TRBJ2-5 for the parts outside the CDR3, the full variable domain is ETGVTQSPTHLIKTRGQQVTLRCSSQSGHNTVSWYQQALGQGPQFIFQYYREEENGRGNFPPRFSGLQFPNYSSELNVNALELDDSALYLCASSVEGPQETQYFGPGTRLLVL.

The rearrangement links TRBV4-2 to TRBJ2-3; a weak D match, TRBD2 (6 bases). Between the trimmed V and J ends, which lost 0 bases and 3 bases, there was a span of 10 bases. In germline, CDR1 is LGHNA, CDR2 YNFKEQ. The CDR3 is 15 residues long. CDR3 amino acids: CASSQDYAGTDTQYF. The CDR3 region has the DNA TGTGCCAGCAGCCAAGATTATGCGGGAACAGATACGCAGTATTTT.

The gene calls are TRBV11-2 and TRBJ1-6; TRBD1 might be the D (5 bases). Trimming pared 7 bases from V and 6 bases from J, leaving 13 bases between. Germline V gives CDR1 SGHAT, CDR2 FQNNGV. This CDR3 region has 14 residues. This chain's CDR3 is CASTSGGGNSPLHF. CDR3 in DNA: TGTGCCAGCACAAGCGGCGGGGGTAATTCACCCCTCCACTTT.

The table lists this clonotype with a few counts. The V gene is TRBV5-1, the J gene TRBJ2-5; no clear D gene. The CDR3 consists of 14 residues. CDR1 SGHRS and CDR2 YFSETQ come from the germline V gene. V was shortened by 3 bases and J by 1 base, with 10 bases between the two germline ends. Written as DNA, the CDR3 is TGCGCCAGCAGCTGGGATGGTTCCCAAGAGACCCAGTACTTC. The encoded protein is CASSWDGSQETQYF.

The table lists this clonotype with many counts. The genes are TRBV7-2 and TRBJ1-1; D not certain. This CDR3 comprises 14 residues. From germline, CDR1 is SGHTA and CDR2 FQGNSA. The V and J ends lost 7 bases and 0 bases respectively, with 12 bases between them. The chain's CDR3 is CASTMGSLNTEAFF. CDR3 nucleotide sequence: TGTGCCAGCACTATGGGCAGCTTGAACACTGAAGCTTTCTTT. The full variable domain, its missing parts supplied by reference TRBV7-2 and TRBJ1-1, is GAGVSQSPSNKVTEKGKDVELRCDPISGHTALYWYRQSLGQGLEFLIYFQGNSAPDKSGLPSDRFSAERTGGSVSTLTIQRTQQEDSAVYLCASTMGSLNTEAFFGQGTRLTVV.

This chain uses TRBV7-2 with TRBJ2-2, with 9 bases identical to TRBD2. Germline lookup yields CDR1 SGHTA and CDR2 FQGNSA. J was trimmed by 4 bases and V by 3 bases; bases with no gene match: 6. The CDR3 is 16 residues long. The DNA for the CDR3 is TGTGCCAGCAGCTTGGTAGCGGGAGACGGCACCGGGGAGCTGTTTTTT. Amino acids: CASSLVAGDGTGELFF.

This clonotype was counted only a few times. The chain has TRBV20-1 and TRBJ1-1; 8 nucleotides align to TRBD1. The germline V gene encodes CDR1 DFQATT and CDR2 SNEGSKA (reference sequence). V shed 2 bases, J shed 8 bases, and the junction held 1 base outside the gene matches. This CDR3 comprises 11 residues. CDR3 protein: CSARRTGEAFF. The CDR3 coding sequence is TGCAGTGCTAGACGGACAGGGGAAGCTTTCTTT.

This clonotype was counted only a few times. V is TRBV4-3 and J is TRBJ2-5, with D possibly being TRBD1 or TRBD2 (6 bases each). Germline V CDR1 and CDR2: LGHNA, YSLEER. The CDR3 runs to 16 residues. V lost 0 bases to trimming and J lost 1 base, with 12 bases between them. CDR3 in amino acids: CASSQEIGGFQETQYF. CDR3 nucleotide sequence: TGCGCCAGCAGCCAAGAAATAGGGGGGTTCCAAGAGACCCAGTACTTC.

This CDR3 reads CASSLSAGSYNSPLHF. The CDR3 DNA sequence: TGTGCCAGCAGCTTGTCGGCGGGCTCCTATAATTCACCCCTCCACTTT. V and J are TRBV7-3 and TRBJ1-6, with D unresolved. The CDR3 sequence is 16 residues long. V gave up 3 bases and J gave up 0 bases, with 9 bases separating them. The germline gives CDR1 SGHTA, CDR2 FQGTGA.

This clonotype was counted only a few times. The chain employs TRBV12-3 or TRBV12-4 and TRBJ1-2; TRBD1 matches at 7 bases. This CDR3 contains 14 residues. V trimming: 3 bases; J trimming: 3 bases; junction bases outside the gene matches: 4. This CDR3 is CASSFQGGYYGYTF. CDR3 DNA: TGTGCCAGCAGTTTCCAGGGGGGGTACTATGGCTACACCTTC.

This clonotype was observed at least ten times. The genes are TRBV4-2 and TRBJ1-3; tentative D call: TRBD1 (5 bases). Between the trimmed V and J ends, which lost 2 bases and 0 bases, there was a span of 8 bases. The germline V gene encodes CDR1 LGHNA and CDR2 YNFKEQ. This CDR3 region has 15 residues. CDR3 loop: CASSQTGGSGNTIYF. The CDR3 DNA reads TGTGCCAGCAGCCAAACCGGGGGCTCTGGAAACACCATATATTTT.

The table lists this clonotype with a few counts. Here the CDR3 reads CSARALPSSYNSPLHF. CDR3 coding DNA: TGCAGTGCTAGAGCTCTCCCGAGCTCCTATAATTCACCCCTCCACTTT. V is TRBV20-1 and J is TRBJ1-6, with no clear D. The CDR3 consists of 16 residues. The V gene lost 1 base and the J gene lost 0 bases, with 10 bases spanning the gap. Germline-derived CDR1 and CDR2 are DFQATT and SNEGSKA (reference sequence).

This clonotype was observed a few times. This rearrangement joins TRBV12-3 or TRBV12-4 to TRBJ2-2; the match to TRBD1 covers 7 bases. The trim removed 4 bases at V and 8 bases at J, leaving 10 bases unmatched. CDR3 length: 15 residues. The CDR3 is CASSSSTGLGGELFF. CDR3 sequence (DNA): TGTGCCAGCAGTTCATCGACAGGGCTAGGGGGGGAGCTGTTTTTT.

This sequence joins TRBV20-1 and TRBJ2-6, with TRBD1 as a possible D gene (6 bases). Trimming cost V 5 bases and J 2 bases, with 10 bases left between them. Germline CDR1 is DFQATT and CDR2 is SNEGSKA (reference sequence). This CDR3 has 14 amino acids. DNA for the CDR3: TGCAGTGCTGAAGGACAGACTGGGGCCAACGTCCTGACTTTC. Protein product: CSAEGQTGANVLTF.

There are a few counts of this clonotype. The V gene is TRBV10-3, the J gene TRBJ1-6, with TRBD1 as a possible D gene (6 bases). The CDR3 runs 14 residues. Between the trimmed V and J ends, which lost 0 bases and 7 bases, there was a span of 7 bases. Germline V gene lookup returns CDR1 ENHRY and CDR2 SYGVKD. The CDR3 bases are TGTGCCATCAGTGAGTCCGGGGGCAATTCACCCCTCCACTTT. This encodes CAISESGGNSPLHF.

Here the CDR3 DNA reads TGTGCCAGCAGCCGCATAGCGGGGGGCTTCACAGATACGCAGTATTTT. Its translation is CASSRIAGGFTDTQYF. This chain links TRBV3-1 with TRBJ2-3; TRBD2 matches 10 bases. The CDR3 has 16 amino acids. V lost 4 bases, J lost 2 bases, and 6 bases stayed unmatched. The germline V gene has CDR1 LGHDT and CDR2 YNNKEL (reference sequence).

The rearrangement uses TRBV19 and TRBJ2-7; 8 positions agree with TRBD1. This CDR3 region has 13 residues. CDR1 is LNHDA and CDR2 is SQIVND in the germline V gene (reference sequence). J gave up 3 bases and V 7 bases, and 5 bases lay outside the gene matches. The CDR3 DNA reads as TGTGCCAGTAAAGGGACAGGAAGCTACGAGCAGTACTTC. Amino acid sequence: CASKGTGSYEQYF. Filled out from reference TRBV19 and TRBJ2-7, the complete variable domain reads DGGITQSPKYLFRKEGQNVTLSCEQNLNHDAMYWYRQDPGQGLRLIYYSQIVNDFQKGDIAEGYSVSREKKESFPLTVTSAQKNPTAFYLCASKGTGSYEQYFGPGTRLTVT.